This TCR beta chain originates from a study of cytomegalovirus exposure and HLA in healthy donors. Study conclusions and caveats: The availability of immune exposure information extended only to CMV serostatus. Excluded: some indistinguishable V segments such as TRBV6-2 and TRBV6-3. Follow-up analysis found HLA locus-dependent TCR association rates, highest for DRB1 and lowest for HLA-C.

Healthy people donating bone marrow made up the donors. The PCR contained 60 Vbeta and 13 Jbeta primers. Generated by immunoSEQ multiplex PCR, the TCRdb table keeps only in-frame clones and is missing some. The sample shows 100,000 or so clones, approximately 73% of them seen only once. Germline V gives CDR1 MGHRA, CDR2 YSYEKL. This CDR3 region has 16 residues. V lost 4 bases to trimming and J lost 0 bases; unmatched junction nucleotides: 8. Of note for this clone: The antigen is not known.

The receptor comes from a man between 35 and 55 years old in good health and CMV-seronegative. The chain employs TRBV4-1 and TRBJ2-7; 8 nucleotides align to TRBD2. The sequencing sample was made of PBMCs. CDR3 sequence reads: CASSPRVGGASYEQYF. CDR3 DNA: TGCGCCAGCAGCCCCCGGGTCGGGGGGGCCTCCTACGAGCAGTACTTC.